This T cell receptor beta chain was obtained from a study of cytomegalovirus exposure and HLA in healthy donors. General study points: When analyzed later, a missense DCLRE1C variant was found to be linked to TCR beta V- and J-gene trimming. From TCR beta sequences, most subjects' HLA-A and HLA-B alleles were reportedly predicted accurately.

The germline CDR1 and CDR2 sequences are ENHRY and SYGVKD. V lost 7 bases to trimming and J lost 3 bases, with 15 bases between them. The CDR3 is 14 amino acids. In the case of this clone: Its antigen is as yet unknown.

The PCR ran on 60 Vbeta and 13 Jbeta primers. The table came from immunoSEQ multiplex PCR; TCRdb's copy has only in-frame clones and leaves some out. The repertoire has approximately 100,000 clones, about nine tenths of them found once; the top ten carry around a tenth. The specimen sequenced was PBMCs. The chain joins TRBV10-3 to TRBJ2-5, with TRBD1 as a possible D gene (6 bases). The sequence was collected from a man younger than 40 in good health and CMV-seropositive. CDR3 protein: CAIKRTAAEETQYF. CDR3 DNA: TGTGCCATCAAACGGACAGCCGCTGAAGAGACCCAGTACTTC.